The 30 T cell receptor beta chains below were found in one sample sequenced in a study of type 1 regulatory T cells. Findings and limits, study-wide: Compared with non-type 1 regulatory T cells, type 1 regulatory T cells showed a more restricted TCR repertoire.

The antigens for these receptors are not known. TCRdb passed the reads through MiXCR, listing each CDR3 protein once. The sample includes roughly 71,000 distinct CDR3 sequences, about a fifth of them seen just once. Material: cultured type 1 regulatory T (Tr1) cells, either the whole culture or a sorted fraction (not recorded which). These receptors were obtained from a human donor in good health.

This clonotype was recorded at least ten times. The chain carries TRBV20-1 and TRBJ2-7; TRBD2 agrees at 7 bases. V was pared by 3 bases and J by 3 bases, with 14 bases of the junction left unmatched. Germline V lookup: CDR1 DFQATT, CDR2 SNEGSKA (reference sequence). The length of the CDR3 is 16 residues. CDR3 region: CSARPAEQRGYYEQYF. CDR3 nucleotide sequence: TGCAGTGCTAGGCCAGCCGAACAGCGGGGTTACTACGAGCAGTACTTC.

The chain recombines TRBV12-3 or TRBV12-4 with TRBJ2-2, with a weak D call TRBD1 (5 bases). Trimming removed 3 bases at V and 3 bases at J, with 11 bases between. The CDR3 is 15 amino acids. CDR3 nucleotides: TGTGCCAGCAGTTTTGGGCAGGGTTACACCGGGGAGCTGTTTTTT. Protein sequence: CASSFGQGYTGELFF.

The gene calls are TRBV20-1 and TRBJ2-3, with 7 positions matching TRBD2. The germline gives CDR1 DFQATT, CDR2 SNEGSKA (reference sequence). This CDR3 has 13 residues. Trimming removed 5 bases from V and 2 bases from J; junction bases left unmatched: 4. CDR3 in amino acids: CSAGRGTTDTQYF. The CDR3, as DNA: TGCAGTGCTGGGCGGGGGACCACAGATACGCAGTATTTT.

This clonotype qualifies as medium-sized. The CDR3 nucleotides are TGTGCCAGCAGCTTAGTAGGCAATGAGCAGTTCTTC. It is translated as CASSLVGNEQFF. V usage is TRBV7-9 and J usage is TRBJ2-1; no clear D gene. The ends were cut back, 1 base at V and 6 bases at J, with 4 bases in the middle. The CDR3 is made up of 12 amino acids. CDR1 is SEHNR, CDR2 FQNEAQ, per germline (reference sequence).

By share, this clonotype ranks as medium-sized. CDR3 sequence reads: CASSLVGKETQYF. The CDR3 region has the DNA TGCGCCAGCAGCTTGGTTGGGAAAGAGACCCAGTACTTC. This chain joins TRBV5-1 and TRBJ2-5; D gene uncertain. Trimming pared 0 bases from V and 3 bases from J, leaving 6 bases between. Germline V gives CDR1 SGHRS, CDR2 YFSETQ. This CDR3 region has 13 residues. Filled out from reference TRBV5-1 and TRBJ2-5, the complete variable domain reads KAGVTQTPRYLIKTRGQQVTLSCSPISGHRSVSWYQQTPGQGLQFLFEYFSETQRNKGNFPGRFSGRQFSNSRSEMNVSTLELGDSALYLCASSLVGKETQYFGPGTRLLVL.

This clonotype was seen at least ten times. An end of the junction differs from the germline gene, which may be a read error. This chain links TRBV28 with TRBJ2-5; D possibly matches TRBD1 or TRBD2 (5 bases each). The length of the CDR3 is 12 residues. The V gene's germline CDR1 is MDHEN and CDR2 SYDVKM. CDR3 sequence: CAIRDVQETQYF. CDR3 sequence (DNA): TGCGCTATCCGGGACGTCCAAGAGACCCAGTACTTC. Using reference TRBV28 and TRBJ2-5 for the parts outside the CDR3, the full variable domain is DVKVTQSSRYLVKRTGEKVFLECVQDMDHENMFWYRQDPGLGLRLIYFSYDVKMKEKGDIPEGYSVSREKKERFSLILESASTNQTSMYLCAIRDVQETQYFGPGTRLLVL.

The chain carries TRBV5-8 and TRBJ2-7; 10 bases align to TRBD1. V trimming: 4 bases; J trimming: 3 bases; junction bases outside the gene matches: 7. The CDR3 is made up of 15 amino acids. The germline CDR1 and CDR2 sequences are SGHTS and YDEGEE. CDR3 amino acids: CASSLGQGRFYEQYF. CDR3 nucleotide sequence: TGTGCCAGCAGCCTGGGACAGGGGCGATTCTACGAGCAGTACTTC. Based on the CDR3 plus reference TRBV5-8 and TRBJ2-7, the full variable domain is EAGVTQSPTHLIKTRGQQATLRCSPISGHTSVYWYQQALGLGLQFLLWYDEGEERNRGNFPPRFSGRQFPNYSSELNVNALELEDSALYLCASSLGQGRFYEQYFGPGTRLTVT.

The CDR3: CASSLDRAEQFF. The CDR3 coding sequence is TGCGCCAGCAGCTTGGACAGGGCCGAGCAGTTCTTC. The chain recombines TRBV5-1 with TRBJ2-1, with a tentative D call TRBD1 (6 bases). The CDR3 is made up of 12 amino acids. Trimming stripped 0 bases from V and 10 bases from J, with 8 bases between. Germline assignment: CDR1 SGHRS and CDR2 YFSETQ.

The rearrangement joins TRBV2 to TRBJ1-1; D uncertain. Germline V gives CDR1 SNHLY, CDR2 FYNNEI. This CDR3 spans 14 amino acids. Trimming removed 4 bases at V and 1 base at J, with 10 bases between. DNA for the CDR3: TGTGCCAGCAGTGCGTGGCAGTCGAACACTGAAGCTTTCTTT. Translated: CASSAWQSNTEAFF.

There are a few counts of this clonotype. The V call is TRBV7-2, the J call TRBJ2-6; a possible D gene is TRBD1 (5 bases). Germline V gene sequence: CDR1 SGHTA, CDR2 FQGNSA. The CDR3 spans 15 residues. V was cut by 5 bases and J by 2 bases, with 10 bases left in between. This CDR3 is CASSQTRAGANVLTF. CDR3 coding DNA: TGTGCCAGCAGCCAAACCAGGGCTGGGGCCAACGTCCTGACTTTC.

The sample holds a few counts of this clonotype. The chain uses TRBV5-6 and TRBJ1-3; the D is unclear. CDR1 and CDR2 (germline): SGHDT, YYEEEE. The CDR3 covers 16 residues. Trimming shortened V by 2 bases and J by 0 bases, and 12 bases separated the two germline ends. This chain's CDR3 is CASSLPGRISGNTIYF. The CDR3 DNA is TGTGCCAGCAGCTTACCCGGACGGATCTCTGGAAACACCATATATTTT.

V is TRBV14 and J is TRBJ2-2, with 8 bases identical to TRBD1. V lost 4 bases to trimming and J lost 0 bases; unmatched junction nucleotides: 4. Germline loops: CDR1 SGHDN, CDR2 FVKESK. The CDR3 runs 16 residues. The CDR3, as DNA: TGTGCCAGCAGCCGAAGACAGGGGCCGAACACCGGGGAGCTGTTTTTT. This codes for CASSRRQGPNTGELFF.

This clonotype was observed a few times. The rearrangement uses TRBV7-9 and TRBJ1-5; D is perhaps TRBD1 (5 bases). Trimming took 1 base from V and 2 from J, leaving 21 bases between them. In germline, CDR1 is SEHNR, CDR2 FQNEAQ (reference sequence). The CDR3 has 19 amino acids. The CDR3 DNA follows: TGTGCCAGCAGCTTAGTGATGTCTCTCGGGGGGAATGGCAATCAGCCCCAGCATTTT. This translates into CASSLVMSLGGNGNQPQHF.

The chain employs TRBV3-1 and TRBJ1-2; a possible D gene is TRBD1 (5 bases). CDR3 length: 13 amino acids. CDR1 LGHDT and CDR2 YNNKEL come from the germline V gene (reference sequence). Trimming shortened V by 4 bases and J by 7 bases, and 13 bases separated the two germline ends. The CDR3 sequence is CASSPGTAFGYTF. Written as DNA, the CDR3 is TGTGCCAGCAGCCCAGGGACGGCCTTTGGCTACACCTTC.

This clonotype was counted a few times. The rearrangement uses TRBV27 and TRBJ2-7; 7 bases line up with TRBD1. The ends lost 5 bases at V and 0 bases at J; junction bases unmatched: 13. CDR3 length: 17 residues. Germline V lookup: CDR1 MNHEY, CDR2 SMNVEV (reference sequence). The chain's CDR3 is CASSPTRQGRSSYEQYF. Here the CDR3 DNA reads TGTGCCAGCAGTCCGACTCGACAGGGTAGAAGCTCCTACGAGCAGTACTTC.

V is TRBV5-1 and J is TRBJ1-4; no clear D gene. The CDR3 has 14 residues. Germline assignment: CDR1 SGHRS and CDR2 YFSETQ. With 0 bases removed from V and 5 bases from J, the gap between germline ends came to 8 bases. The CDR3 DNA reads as TGCGCCAGCAGCTTGGCCGGTGCCAATGAAAAACTGTTTTTT. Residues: CASSLAGANEKLFF.

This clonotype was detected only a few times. The CDR3 is CSVVNSGKIYEQYF. In DNA form, the CDR3 reads TGCAGCGTTGTTAATTCAGGGAAAATCTACGAGCAGTACTTC. V usage is TRBV29-1 and J usage is TRBJ2-7; D might be TRBD1 (5 bases). The CDR3 has 14 residues. Trimming took off 4 bases at V and 3 bases at J, with 16 bases between the two ends. The germline V gene has CDR1 SQVTM and CDR2 ANQGSEA.

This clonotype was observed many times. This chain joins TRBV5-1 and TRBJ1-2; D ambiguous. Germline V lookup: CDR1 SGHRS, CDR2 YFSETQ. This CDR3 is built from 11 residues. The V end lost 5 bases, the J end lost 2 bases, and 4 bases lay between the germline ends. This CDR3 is CASRSNYGYTF. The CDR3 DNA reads TGCGCCAGCAGATCCAACTATGGCTACACCTTC.

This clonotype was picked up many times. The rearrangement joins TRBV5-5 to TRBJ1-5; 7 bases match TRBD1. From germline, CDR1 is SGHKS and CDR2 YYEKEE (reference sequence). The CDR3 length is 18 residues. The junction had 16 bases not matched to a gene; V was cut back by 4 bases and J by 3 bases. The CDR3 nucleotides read TGTGCCAGCAGCCCGGTCTTACTTGACAGGGTTATCAATCAGCCCCAGCATTTT. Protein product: CASSPVLLDRVINQPQHF.

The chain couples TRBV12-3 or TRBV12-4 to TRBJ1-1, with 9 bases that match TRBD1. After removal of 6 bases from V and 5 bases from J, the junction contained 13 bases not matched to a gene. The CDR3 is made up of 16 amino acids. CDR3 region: CASRLPWWDRVTEAFF. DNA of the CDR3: TGTGCCAGCAGGTTACCCTGGTGGGACAGGGTTACTGAAGCTTTCTTT.

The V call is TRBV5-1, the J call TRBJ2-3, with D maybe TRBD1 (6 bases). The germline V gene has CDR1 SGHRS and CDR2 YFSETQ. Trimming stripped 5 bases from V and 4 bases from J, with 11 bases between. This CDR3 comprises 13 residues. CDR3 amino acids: CASSQGSADTQYF. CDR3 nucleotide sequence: TGCGCCAGCAGTCAGGGGAGCGCAGATACGCAGTATTTT. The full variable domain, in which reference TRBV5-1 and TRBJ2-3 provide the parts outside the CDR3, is KAGVTQTPRYLIKTRGQQVTLSCSPISGHRSVSWYQQTPGQGLQFLFEYFSETQRNKGNFPGRFSGRQFSNSRSEMNVSTLELGDSALYLCASSQGSADTQYFGPGTRLTVL.

CDR3 amino acids: CASSHSRTGQRDTF. The CDR3 region has the DNA TGTGCCAGCAGCCACTCCAGAACGGGACAGAGGGACACCTTC. The chain joins TRBV3-1 to TRBJ1-2; 7 bases agree with TRBD1. V lost 3 bases and J lost 12; bases outside the gene matches: 13. The CDR3 runs to 14 residues. Germline CDR1 and CDR2: LGHDT and YNNKEL (reference sequence).

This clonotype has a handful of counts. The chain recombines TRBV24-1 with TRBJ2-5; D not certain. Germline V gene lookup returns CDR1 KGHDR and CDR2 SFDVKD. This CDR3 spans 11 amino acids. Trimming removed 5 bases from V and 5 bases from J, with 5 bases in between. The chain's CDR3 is CATSVYETQYF. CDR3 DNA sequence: TGTGCCACCAGTGTTTACGAGACCCAGTACTTC.

CDR3 region: CASSDSPNGAYEQYF. The CDR3 DNA is TGCGCCAGCAGTGATAGTCCCAACGGGGCCTACGAGCAGTACTTC. The V and J genes are TRBV5-1 and TRBJ2-7; possible D gene TRBD2, 5 bases. The germline V gene encodes CDR1 SGHRS and CDR2 YFSETQ. Trimming shortened V by 5 bases and J by 2 bases, and 17 bases separated the two germline ends. The CDR3 covers 15 residues. Full variable domain (missing parts from reference TRBV5-1 and TRBJ2-7): KAGVTQTPRYLIKTRGQQVTLSCSPISGHRSVSWYQQTPGQGLQFLFEYFSETQRNKGNFPGRFSGRQFSNSRSEMNVSTLELGDSALYLCASSDSPNGAYEQYFGPGTRLTVT.

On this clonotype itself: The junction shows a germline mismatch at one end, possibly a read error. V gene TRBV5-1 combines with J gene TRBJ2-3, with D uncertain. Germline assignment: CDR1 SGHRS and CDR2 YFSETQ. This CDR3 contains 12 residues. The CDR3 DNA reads TGCGCCAGCGGCTTGGACACAGATACGCAGTATTTT. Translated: CASGLDTDTQYF.

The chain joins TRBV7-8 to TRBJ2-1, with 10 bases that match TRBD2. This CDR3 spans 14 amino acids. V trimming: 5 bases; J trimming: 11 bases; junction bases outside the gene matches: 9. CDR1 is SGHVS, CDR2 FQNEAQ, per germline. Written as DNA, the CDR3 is TGTGCCAGCAGCCTGACTAGCGGGCCGGCTAAGCAGTTCTTC. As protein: CASSLTSGPAKQFF.

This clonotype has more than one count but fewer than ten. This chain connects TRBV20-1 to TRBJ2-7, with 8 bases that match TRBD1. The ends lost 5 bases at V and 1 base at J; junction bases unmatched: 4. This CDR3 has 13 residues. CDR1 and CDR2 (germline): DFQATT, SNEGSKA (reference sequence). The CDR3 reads CSASWTGSYEQYF. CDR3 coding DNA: TGCAGTGCTTCATGGACAGGGTCCTACGAGCAGTACTTC.

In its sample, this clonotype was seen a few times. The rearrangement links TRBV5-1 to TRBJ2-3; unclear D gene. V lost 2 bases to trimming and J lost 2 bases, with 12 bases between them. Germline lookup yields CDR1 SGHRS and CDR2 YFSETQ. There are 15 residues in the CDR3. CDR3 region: CASSFRRPDTDTQYF. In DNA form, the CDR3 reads TGCGCCAGCAGCTTTCGCCGCCCAGACACAGATACGCAGTATTTT.

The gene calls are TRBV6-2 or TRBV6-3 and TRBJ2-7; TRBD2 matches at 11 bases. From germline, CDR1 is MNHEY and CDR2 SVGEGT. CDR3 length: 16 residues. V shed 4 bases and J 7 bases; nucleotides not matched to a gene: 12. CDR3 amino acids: CASSSPVRLAGKEQYF. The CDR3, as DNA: TGTGCCAGCAGTTCCCCCGTCAGACTAGCGGGAAAAGAGCAGTACTTC.

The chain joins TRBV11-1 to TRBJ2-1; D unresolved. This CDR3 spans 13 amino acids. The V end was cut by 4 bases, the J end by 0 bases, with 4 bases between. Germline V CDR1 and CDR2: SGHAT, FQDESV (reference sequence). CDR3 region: CASSSNSYNEQFF. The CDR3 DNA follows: TGTGCCAGCAGCTCGAACTCCTACAATGAGCAGTTCTTC.